The 5 T cell receptor beta chains below come from one sample, sequenced in a study of T cell responses to AZD1222 COVID-19 vaccine. TCRdb's copy holds only in-frame clones and misses some; the assay was immunoSEQ multiplex PCR. The table includes over 150,000 clones, approximately 90% detected once. Source: peripheral blood, taken on day 0 of AZD1222 vaccination. The receptor set was obtained from an adult in good health.

DNA for the CDR3: TGTGCCACCAGTGATGCTTACGGGAACACCGGGGAGCTGTTTTTT. This codes for CATSDAYGNTGELFF. This chain connects TRBV24-1 to TRBJ2-2; D gene uncertain. The V end lost 3 bases, the J end lost 1 base, and 8 bases lay between the germline ends. CDR1 KGHDR and CDR2 SFDVKD come from the germline V gene. This CDR3 comprises 15 residues.

The chain carries TRBV5-4 and TRBJ1-1; D not certain. V was trimmed by 0 bases and J by 4 bases, leaving 7 bases between them. The CDR3 totals 13 residues. Germline CDR1 SGHNT, CDR2 YYREEE (reference sequence). The DNA for the CDR3 is TGTGCCAGCAGCTTGGGTGCGCTCACTGAAGCTTTCTTT. This sequence encodes CASSLGALTEAFF.

The genes are TRBV28 and TRBJ2-2; D is unclear. Germline V gene lookup returns CDR1 MDHEN and CDR2 SYDVKM. The CDR3 extends over 14 amino acids. V was cut by 3 bases and J by 4 bases, with 9 bases left in between. The CDR3 is CASSFRVGTGELFF. CDR3 nucleotide sequence: TGTGCCAGCAGTTTTCGAGTTGGCACCGGGGAGCTGTTTTTT.

This chain uses TRBV19 with TRBJ1-2; TRBD1 might be the D (6 bases). Trimming removed 8 bases from V and 0 bases from J, with 19 bases in between. Germline V lookup: CDR1 LNHDA, CDR2 SQIVND (reference sequence). CDR3 length equals 16 residues. The CDR3 nucleotides read TGTGCCAGTTCGAAAAACTCCTACAGGGCTAACTATGGCTACACCTTC. Translation gives CASSKNSYRANYGYTF.

This clone has a single count. The chain combines TRBV5-6 with TRBJ2-7, with no clear D. CDR1 is SGHDT, CDR2 YYEEEE, per germline. The V end lost 3 bases, the J end lost 0 bases, and 10 bases lay between the germline ends. This CDR3 has 14 amino acids. The CDR3 loop is CASSYRWGSYEQYF. Written as DNA, the CDR3 is TGTGCCAGCAGCTACCGCTGGGGCTCCTACGAGCAGTACTTC.